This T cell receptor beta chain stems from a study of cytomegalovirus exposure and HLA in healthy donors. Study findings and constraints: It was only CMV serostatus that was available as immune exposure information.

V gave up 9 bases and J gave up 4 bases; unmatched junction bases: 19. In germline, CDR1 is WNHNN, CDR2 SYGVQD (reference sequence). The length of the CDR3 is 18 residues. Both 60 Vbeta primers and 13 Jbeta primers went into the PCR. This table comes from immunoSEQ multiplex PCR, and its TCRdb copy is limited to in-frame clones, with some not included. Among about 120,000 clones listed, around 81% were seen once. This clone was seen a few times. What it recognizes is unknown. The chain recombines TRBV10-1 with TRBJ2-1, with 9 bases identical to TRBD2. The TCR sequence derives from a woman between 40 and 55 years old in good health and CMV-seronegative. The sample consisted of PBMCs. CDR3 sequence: CARGESTSGLLGYNEQFF. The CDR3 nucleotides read TGCGCCAGAGGGGAGAGCACTAGCGGGCTGCTGGGTTACAATGAGCAGTTCTTC.